These 30 T cell receptor beta chains originate from one sample sequenced in a study of T cell repertoires in cytomegalovirus infection. These TCRs' antigens remain unknown. One entry per CDR3 protein results from TCRdb running MiXCR on the reads. The sample comprises approximately 990,000 distinct CDR3 sequences, 25% to 40% of which are singletons, and 13% rests with the top ten. The sample consisted of cultured CD8+ T cells from PBMCs, taken from culture after CMV antigen stimulation. These receptors were obtained from a human donor in good health (CMV status not recorded). Some clones in this sample may be carry-over from other donors' samples.

This clonotype was recorded a few times. The gene calls are TRBV6-6 and TRBJ2-7, with 8 bases that match TRBD1. The V gene end was trimmed by 5 bases and the J gene end by 3 bases; junction bases not matched to a gene: 9. Germline loops: CDR1 MNHNY, CDR2 SVGAGI (reference sequence). The CDR3 runs to 15 residues. CDR3 DNA: TGTGCCAGCAGTGGTGGGGACAGGCCCTACTACGAGCAGTACGTC. Translated, it gives CASSGGDRPYYEQYV.

This chain links TRBV29-1 with TRBJ1-1; 8 bases fit TRBD1. V was clipped by 6 bases and J by 3 bases; unmatched bases: 3. Germline V gene data show CDR1 as SQVTM and CDR2 as ANQGSEA. This CDR3 has 12 residues. CDR3 sequence (DNA): TGCAGCGTGGTGACAGGGGACACTGAAGCTTTCTTT. This translates into CSVVTGDTEAFF.

For this clonotype: The junction departs from the called germline gene at one end, perhaps through a read error. The chain recombines TRBV6-5 with TRBJ2-1; TRBD2 is a possible D gene (6 bases). There are 13 residues in the CDR3. CDR1 and CDR2 (germline): MNHEY, SVGAGI. The chain's CDR3 is CVSSSPGGNEQFF. In nucleotides, the CDR3 is TGTGTCAGCAGTTCCCCCGGGGGAAATGAGCAGTTCTTC.

This clonotype was seen only a few times. The chain joins TRBV6-6 to TRBJ2-3; D is undetermined. Trimming removed 7 bases from V and 2 bases from J, with 10 bases in between. The germline gives CDR1 MNHNY, CDR2 SVGAGI (reference sequence). The CDR3 contains 13 residues. This chain's CDR3 is CASKARYTDTQYF. The CDR3 DNA reads TGTGCCAGCAAGGCCAGATACACAGATACGCAGTATTTT.

In this sample, this clonotype turned up a few times. J is TRBJ2-1 and V is TRBV20-1; D not resolved. Trimming took 0 bases from V and 0 from J, leaving 9 bases between them. The CDR3 length is 15 residues. Per the germline V gene, CDR1 is DFQATT and CDR2 is SNEGSKA (reference sequence). CDR3 sequence reads: CSARDTSYSYNEQFF. The CDR3 nucleotides read TGCAGTGCTAGAGATACCTCTTACTCCTACAATGAGCAGTTCTTC.

This clonotype has a count of ten or more. The chain joins TRBV12-3 or TRBV12-4 to TRBJ2-3; D remains unclear. The length of the CDR3 is 15 residues. Trimming pared 6 bases from V and 0 bases from J, leaving 13 bases between. The DNA of the CDR3 is TGTGCCAGCAGCCAATGGGTTACTAGCACAGATACGCAGTATTTT. Its translation is CASSQWVTSTDTQYF.

The V call is TRBV4-1, the J call TRBJ1-2, with TRBD1 identical over 9 bases. The J segment lost 6 bases and the V segment lost 3 bases, leaving 8 bases of the junction unmatched. Per the germline V gene, CDR1 is MGHRA and CDR2 is YSYEKL. This CDR3 has 15 amino acids. The CDR3 reads CASSQIQGAGNGYTF. The CDR3 region has the DNA TGCGCCAGCAGCCAGATACAGGGGGCCGGGAATGGCTACACCTTC.

In its sample, this clonotype was seen a few times. Written as DNA, the CDR3 is TGTGCCAGCCGCCGGACGGATTACTACAATGAGCAGTTCTTC. Protein sequence: CASRRTDYYNEQFF. The chain is built from TRBV28 and TRBJ2-1; the D is unclear. The germline V gene has CDR1 MDHEN and CDR2 SYDVKM. V was clipped by 8 bases and J by 3 bases, with 14 bases between them. CDR3 length: 14 residues.

This clonotype appeared a few times. The chain has TRBV6-1 and TRBJ2-5; no clear D gene. The CDR3 is 14 amino acids. V dropped 6 bases and J dropped 1 base, with 12 bases sitting between them. Germline CDR1 reads MNHNS; CDR2 reads SASEGT. The CDR3 DNA is TGTGCCAGCAGGCTCACAGAATTCCAAGAGACCCAGTACTTC. It is translated as CASRLTEFQETQYF.

This clonotype showed up many times. The V and J genes are TRBV7-8 and TRBJ1-1, with TRBD1 matching 7 bases. CDR1 is SGHVS and CDR2 is FQNEAQ in the germline V gene. The CDR3 sequence is 14 residues long. Trimming at V came to 6 bases and at J to 1 base, leaving 5 bases not matched to a gene. CDR3: CASRPRDRNTEAFF. CDR3 nucleotide sequence: TGTGCCAGCAGGCCCCGGGACAGGAACACTGAAGCTTTCTTT.

Concerning this clonotype: A much bigger clone sits one base away, suggesting this may be a read error. The rearrangement links TRBV7-6 to TRBJ2-3; 8 bases map to TRBD2. CDR3 size: 17 residues. The V and J ends lost 1 base and 2 bases, in that order; junction bases with no gene match: 8. In germline, CDR1 is SGHVS, CDR2 FNYEAQ. The CDR3, as DNA: TGTGCCAGCAGCTTAGGGCCGGCGGGGGGCCACACAGATACGCAGTATTTT. Its translation is CASSLGPAGGHTDTQYF.

In the case of this clonotype: A read error may produce the germline difference seen at one junction end. This chain connects TRBV11-2 to TRBJ2-1; TRBD1 matches at 7 bases. Germline V gene lookup returns CDR1 SGHAT and CDR2 FQNNGV. The CDR3 runs 14 residues. The CDR3 nucleotides are TGTGCCAGCAGCTTGGGGGACAGCTACAATGAGCAGCTCTTC. Translating gives CASSLGDSYNEQLF.

This chain uses TRBV6-2 or TRBV6-3 with TRBJ1-2, with 8 bases identical to TRBD1. Germline CDR1 reads MNHEY; CDR2 reads SVGEGT. The CDR3 totals 15 residues. V lost 2 bases to trimming and J lost 2 bases; unmatched junction nucleotides: 4. The CDR3 spells CASSYPTGANYGYTF. DNA for the CDR3: TGTGCCAGCAGTTACCCGACAGGGGCGAACTATGGCTACACCTTC.

This clonotype came up many times. This rearrangement joins TRBV5-6 to TRBJ2-5; TRBD1 might be the D (5 bases). Trimming removed 1 base at V and 2 bases at J, with 12 bases between. The CDR3 is 15 amino acids. The V gene's germline CDR1 is SGHDT and CDR2 YYEEEE. DNA of the CDR3: TGTGCCAGCAGCTTGATTGCGACAGAACAAGAGACCCAGTACTTC. This translates into CASSLIATEQETQYF. Complete variable domain (other parts from reference TRBV5-6 and TRBJ2-5): DAGVTQSPTHLIKTRGQQVTLRCSPKSGHDTVSWYQQALGQGPQFIFQYYEEEERQRGNFPDRFSGHQFPNYSSELNVNALLLGDSALYLCASSLIATEQETQYFGPGTRLLVL.

The genes are TRBV11-2 and TRBJ2-1; tentatively, D is TRBD2 (7 bases). The germline V gene has CDR1 SGHAT and CDR2 FQNNGV. The CDR3 contains 16 residues. V was trimmed by 4 bases and J by 9 bases, leaving 22 bases between them. The DNA of the CDR3 is TGTGCCAGCAGCTCGACTCGTGGGGGGGCCCTCGCTGAGCAGTTCTTC. Translation: CASSSTRGGALAEQFF.

This clonotype has just a few counts. The CDR3 reads CASSEHRGILQETQYF. Written as DNA, the CDR3 is TGTGCCAGCAGCGAACACAGGGGGATCCTCCAAGAGACCCAGTACTTC. The chain couples TRBV7-9 to TRBJ2-5; 8 positions agree with TRBD1. This CDR3 is 16 amino acids long. V lost 5 bases to trimming and J lost 1 base; unmatched junction nucleotides: 9. Germline CDR1 and CDR2: SEHNR and FQNEAQ (reference sequence).

This clonotype occurred many times. The chain recombines TRBV19 with TRBJ1-1, with D hard to call. The CDR3 is made up of 17 amino acids. Trimming removed 2 bases at V and 0 bases at J, with 16 bases between. In germline, CDR1 is LNHDA, CDR2 SQIVND (reference sequence). The CDR3 nucleotides are TGTGCCAGTAGTATAAGGTGGGAAGGTGGCTTGAACACTGAAGCTTTCTTT. Translated, it gives CASSIRWEGGLNTEAFF.

This clonotype came up many times. This CDR3 reads CASSFRDRGDYEQYF. The CDR3 DNA sequence: TGTGCCAGCAGCTTCCGGGACAGGGGGGACTACGAGCAGTACTTC. V is TRBV7-2 and J is TRBJ2-7, with TRBD1 matching 11 bases. The CDR3 contains 15 residues. Germline loops: CDR1 SGHTA, CDR2 FQGNSA. After removal of 3 bases from V and 3 bases from J, the junction contained 4 bases not matched to a gene. The full variable domain, completed using reference TRBV7-2 and TRBJ2-7, is GAGVSQSPSNKVTEKGKDVELRCDPISGHTALYWYRQSLGQGLEFLIYFQGNSAPDKSGLPSDRFSAERTGGSVSTLTIQRTQQEDSAVYLCASSFRDRGDYEQYFGPGTRLTVT.

The CDR3 protein is CASSLELGAMYQETQYF. The CDR3 DNA reads as TGTGCCAGCAGTTTAGAATTAGGGGCTATGTACCAAGAGACCCAGTACTTC. The genes are TRBV12-3 or TRBV12-4 and TRBJ2-5; a weak D match, TRBD1 (5 bases). Trimming took off 1 base at V and 0 bases at J, with 15 bases between the two ends. CDR3 length: 17 amino acids.

V usage is TRBV7-9 and J usage is TRBJ1-2, with TRBD1 matching 7 bases. From germline, CDR1 is SEHNR and CDR2 FQNEAQ (reference sequence). V was pared by 3 bases and J by 6 bases, with 4 bases of the junction left unmatched. CDR3 size: 13 residues. CDR3 region: CASSLGTVDGYTF. For the CDR3, the DNA is TGTGCCAGCAGCTTGGGGACAGTGGATGGCTACACCTTC.

J is TRBJ2-2 and V is TRBV7-3; D uncertain. CDR1 and CDR2 from the germline V gene are SGHTA and FQGTGA. This CDR3 contains 14 residues. The V end lost 5 bases, the J end lost 6 bases, and 13 bases lay between the germline ends. CDR3 coding DNA: TGTGCCAGCAGCGGAGACCGTCCCGCCGGGGAGCTGTTTTTT. It specifies CASSGDRPAGELFF. Together with reference TRBV7-3 and TRBJ2-2, the CDR3 gives the full variable domain: GAGVSQTPSNKVTEKGKYVELRCDPISGHTALYWYRQSLGQGPEFLIYFQGTGAADDSGLPNDRFFAVRPEGSVSTLKIQRTERGDSAVYLCASSGDRPAGELFFGEGSRLTVL.

This chain uses TRBV12-3 or TRBV12-4 with TRBJ2-2; D remains ambiguous. The CDR3 length is 13 residues. Trimming stripped 5 bases from V and 0 bases from J, with 4 bases between. The chain's CDR3 is CASSGPNTGELFF. CDR3 DNA: TGTGCCAGCAGTGGTCCGAACACCGGGGAGCTGTTTTTT.

There are a few counts of this clonotype. The chain couples TRBV12-3 or TRBV12-4 to TRBJ1-1, with D maybe TRBD1 (6 bases). There are 16 residues in the CDR3. V gave up 1 base and J gave up 4 bases, with 16 bases separating them. CDR3 sequence reads: CASSLGGDTGGTEAFF. In nucleotides, the CDR3 is TGTGCCAGCAGTTTAGGTGGGGACACTGGCGGCACTGAAGCTTTCTTT.

The chain links TRBV7-6 to TRBJ1-5; D uncertain. From germline, CDR1 is SGHVS and CDR2 FNYEAQ. CDR3 length: 15 amino acids. V was clipped by 4 bases and J by 3 bases, with 13 bases between them. This CDR3 is CASSSSGSPNQPQHF. CDR3 DNA sequence: TGTGCCAGCAGCTCCTCCGGGTCCCCCAATCAGCCCCAGCATTTT. The variable domain in full, with the rest retrieved from reference TRBV7-6 and TRBJ1-5, is GAGVSQSPRYKVTKRGQDVALRCDPISGHVSLYWYRQALGQGPEFLTYFNYEAQQDKSGLPNDRFSAERPEGSISTLTIQRTEQRDSAMYRCASSSSGSPNQPQHFGDGTRLSIL.

The DNA for the CDR3 is TGCGCCAGCAGCATAACAGGGGGGCCCATGGATGGCTACACCTTC. Its translation: CASSITGGPMDGYTF. The rearrangement links TRBV4-1 to TRBJ1-2; TRBD1 matches at 8 bases. CDR1 is MGHRA, CDR2 YSYEKL, per germline. This CDR3 has 15 amino acids. Germline trimming cut 5 bases from V and 6 bases from J; bases unmatched to any gene: 11.

The chain links TRBV28 to TRBJ2-5, with D perhaps matching TRBD2 (5 bases). The ends were cut back, 5 bases at V and 3 bases at J, with 13 bases in the middle. The CDR3 has 14 amino acids. The germline V gene has CDR1 MDHEN and CDR2 SYDVKM. As DNA, the CDR3 is TGTGCCAGCAGTGGATCCCCGCGGGAAGAGACCCAGTACTTC. This translates into CASSGSPREETQYF.

The CDR3 loop is CASSPVSRGGPSEQFF. The DNA of the CDR3 is TGTGCCAGTAGTCCTGTGTCGAGGGGGGGACCTAGTGAGCAGTTCTTC. This rearrangement joins TRBV19 to TRBJ2-1; possible D gene TRBD2, 7 bases. V shed 5 bases and J shed 9 bases, with 23 bases lying between them. This CDR3 region has 16 residues. Per the germline V gene, CDR1 is LNHDA and CDR2 is SQIVND (reference sequence).

The chain couples TRBV5-6 to TRBJ2-3; no definite D call. CDR3 length: 16 amino acids. Trimming took 4 bases from V and 0 from J, leaving 15 bases between them. Germline lookup yields CDR1 SGHDT and CDR2 YYEEEE. CDR3 in DNA: TGTGCCAGCAGCAGTACTATCCCTCCTAGCACAGATACGCAGTATTTT. Translation gives CASSSTIPPSTDTQYF. Using reference TRBV5-6 and TRBJ2-3 for the parts outside the CDR3, the full variable domain is DAGVTQSPTHLIKTRGQQVTLRCSPKSGHDTVSWYQQALGQGPQFIFQYYEEEERQRGNFPDRFSGHQFPNYSSELNVNALLLGDSALYLCASSSTIPPSTDTQYFGPGTRLTVL.

This clonotype was counted at least ten times. This chain connects TRBV12-3 or TRBV12-4 to TRBJ2-1; TRBD2 agrees at 7 bases. The J segment lost 8 bases and the V segment lost 6 bases, leaving 4 bases of the junction unmatched. This CDR3 region has 12 residues. CDR3 DNA sequence: TGTGCCAGCAGCCCGGGGGGTGATGAGCAGTTCTTC. It specifies CASSPGGDEQFF.

CDR3 sequence reads: CASTQTSGGADTQYF. The CDR3 DNA follows: TGTGCCAGTACCCAGACTAGCGGGGGGGCAGATACGCAGTATTTT. The V call is TRBV19, the J call TRBJ2-3; 14 nucleotides align to TRBD2. In germline, CDR1 is LNHDA, CDR2 SQIVND (reference sequence). V dropped 7 bases and J dropped 4; count of bases not matched to a gene: 4. CDR3 length equals 15 residues.